These 27 T cell receptor beta chains share one sample of origin, sequenced in a study of blood T cell repertoires in COVID-19. Here immunoSEQ multiplex PCR was the method, and the copy in TCRdb shows in-frame clones only, minus some. Counted here are 150,000 or so clones, 75% to 90% occurring once; the ten biggest clones make up about 6%. Sequenced material: peripheral blood. The receptors come from a man of 80 years or more with acute or convalescent COVID-19.

The rearrangement joins TRBV5-4 to TRBJ2-1; the match to TRBD1 covers 9 bases. This CDR3 has 17 residues. The germline V gene encodes CDR1 SGHNT and CDR2 YYREEE (reference sequence). Trimming removed 0 bases from V and 0 bases from J; junction bases left unmatched: 4. As DNA, the CDR3 is TGTGCCAGCAGCTTGGCGACAGGGGGAGTCTCCTACAATGAGCAGTTCTTC. Amino acids: CASSLATGGVSYNEQFF.

The chain has TRBV3-1 (or the pseudogene TRBV3-2) and TRBJ2-2, with D possibly being TRBD1 (6 bases). The CDR3 sequence is 15 residues long. Germline loops: CDR1 LGHDT, CDR2 YNNKEL (reference sequence). Trimming removed 4 bases from V and 4 bases from J, with 13 bases in between. The CDR3 DNA sequence: TGTGCCAGCAGCCGCAAACAGGGATCCACCGGGGAGCTGTTTTTT. Translated, it gives CASSRKQGSTGELFF.

This clone was picked up one time. This chain joins TRBV18 and TRBJ1-1; TRBD1 agrees at 7 bases. V was clipped by 6 bases and J by 1 base; unmatched bases: 8. CDR3 length: 15 amino acids. Germline V CDR1 and CDR2: KGHSH, LQKENI. CDR3 amino acids: CASSASGQTNTEAFF. The CDR3 DNA sequence: TGTGCCAGCTCGGCGTCGGGACAGACGAACACTGAAGCTTTCTTT. The full variable domain, its missing parts supplied by reference TRBV18 and TRBJ1-1, is NAGVMQNPRHLVRRRGQEARLRCSPMKGHSHVYWYRQLPEEGLKFMVYLQKENIIDESGMPKERFSAEFPKEGPSILRIQQVVRGDSAAYFCASSASGQTNTEAFFGQGTRLTVV.

The chain couples TRBV7-9 to TRBJ2-1, with 10 bases lining up with TRBD1. The junction had 14 bases not matched to a gene; V was cut back by 8 bases and J by 4 bases. CDR1 SEHNR and CDR2 FQNEAQ come from the germline V gene (reference sequence). The CDR3 spans 17 residues. Written as DNA, the CDR3 is TGTGCCAGCCACTTGACAGGGGGCGCGAATGAATACAATGAGCAGTTCTTC. Translation gives CASHLTGGANEYNEQFF.

The chain couples TRBV6-5 to TRBJ2-1; D is uncertain. Deletions cut 5 bases from V and 5 bases from J, with 16 bases between. Germline CDR1 MNHEY, CDR2 SVGAGI. This CDR3 contains 15 residues. The CDR3 DNA sequence: TGTGCCAGCAGTCCCCGACACACATTCAACAATGAGCAGTTCTTC. It is translated as CASSPRHTFNNEQFF.

V gene TRBV19 combines with J gene TRBJ2-7; possibly TRBD2 for D (5 bases). Trimming took off 6 bases at V and 2 bases at J, with 14 bases between the two ends. Per the germline V gene, CDR1 is LNHDA and CDR2 is SQIVND (reference sequence). The CDR3 is made up of 14 amino acids. CDR3 protein: CASSPRRATYEQYF. For the CDR3, the DNA is TGTGCCAGTAGCCCAAGGCGGGCTACCTACGAGCAGTACTTC.

J is TRBJ2-1 and V is TRBV9; TRBD2 matches at 14 bases. Per germline, CDR1 SGDLS and CDR2 YYNGEE. The CDR3 consists of 15 residues. Unmatched junction bases numbered 2, after V lost 0 bases and J lost 9 bases. CDR3 bases: TGTGCCAGCAGCGTAGGGACTAGCGGGGGGATTGAGCAGTTCTTC. Encoded protein: CASSVGTSGGIEQFF.

The chain joins TRBV3-1 (or the pseudogene TRBV3-2) to TRBJ1-1; D not resolved. The ends were cut back, 0 bases at V and 2 bases at J, with 7 bases in the middle. CDR3 length: 14 residues. Germline loops: CDR1 LGHDT, CDR2 YNNKEL (reference sequence). Here the CDR3 reads CASSQEAINTEAFF. As DNA, the CDR3 is TGTGCCAGCAGCCAAGAAGCGATTAACACTGAAGCTTTCTTT.

This clone was seen only once. This rearrangement joins TRBV7-6 to TRBJ1-6, with TRBD1 as a possible D gene (5 bases). Between the trimmed V and J ends, which lost 5 bases and 0 bases, there was a span of 11 bases. Germline values: CDR1 SGHVS, CDR2 FNYEAQ. CDR3 length: 16 amino acids. CDR3 in DNA: TGTGCCAGCAGCGATCAGGACATCTCCTATAATTCACCCCTCCACTTT. It encodes CASSDQDISYNSPLHF.

The chain combines TRBV18 with TRBJ1-3, with D possibly TRBD1 on 5 matching bases. The CDR3 has 17 residues. The V gene's germline CDR1 is KGHSH and CDR2 LQKENI. V lost 0 bases, J lost 2 bases, and 14 bases lay in between. The CDR3 is CASSPPSGFRAGNTIYF. As DNA, the CDR3 is TGTGCCAGCTCACCACCTTCCGGATTCAGGGCTGGAAACACCATATATTTT.

In its sample, this clone was seen a few times. The rearrangement uses TRBV4-1 and TRBJ1-6; TRBD1 matches at 8 bases. The CDR3 sequence is 16 residues long. Germline CDR1 MGHRA, CDR2 YSYEKL. Unmatched junction bases numbered 13, after V lost 4 bases and J lost 11 bases. The CDR3 spells CASSRAGQGKDPPLHF. DNA for the CDR3: TGCGCCAGCAGCCGGGCCGGACAGGGCAAAGATCCACCCCTCCACTTT.

CDR3 region: CASRHGQGATNEKLFF. DNA of the CDR3: TGTGCCAGCAGACACGGACAGGGCGCAACTAATGAAAAACTGTTTTTT. The genes are TRBV6-6 and TRBJ1-4; the match to TRBD1 covers 8 bases. The CDR3 consists of 16 residues. Germline assignment: CDR1 MNHNY and CDR2 SVGAGI (reference sequence). V lost 6 bases to trimming and J lost 0 bases; unmatched junction nucleotides: 6.

The chain uses TRBV28 and TRBJ1-4; 9 bases fit TRBD1. CDR1 is MDHEN and CDR2 is SYDVKM in the germline V gene. With V trimmed by 6 bases and J by 6 bases, 8 bases remained unmatched. The CDR3 has 15 residues. The DNA for the CDR3 is TGTGCCAGCAGCCAAAGGACAGGGGTTTATGAAAAACTGTTTTTT. Translating it yields CASSQRTGVYEKLFF.

The sample holds one count of this clone. This chain uses TRBV9 with TRBJ1-3, with no clear D. Per the germline V gene, CDR1 is SGDLS and CDR2 is YYNGEE. The CDR3 runs to 14 residues. Trimming took 0 bases from V and 2 from J, leaving 6 bases between them. In DNA form, the CDR3 reads TGTGCCAGCAGCGTAGACGGAGCTGGAAACACCATATATTTT. Encoded protein: CASSVDGAGNTIYF.

V is TRBV19 and J is TRBJ1-1, with D uncertain. The CDR3 is 13 residues long. In germline, CDR1 is LNHDA, CDR2 SQIVND (reference sequence). V was shortened by 1 base and J by 8 bases, with 11 bases between the two germline ends. CDR3 DNA: TGTGCCAGTAGTATAGGCCAGAGGGTGGAAGCTTTCTTT. As protein: CASSIGQRVEAFF.

The chain links TRBV3-1 (or the pseudogene TRBV3-2) to TRBJ1-3, with a weak D call TRBD1 (5 bases). Germline CDR1 reads LGHDT; CDR2 reads YNNKEL (reference sequence). V shed 1 base and J shed 3 bases, with 10 bases lying between them. The CDR3 runs 15 residues. The CDR3 reads CASSQVRGLGNTIYF. The CDR3 coding sequence is TGTGCCAGCAGCCAAGTTAGGGGTCTTGGAAACACCATATATTTT.

The chain recombines TRBV12-3 or TRBV12-4 with TRBJ1-4; D might be TRBD1 (5 bases). This CDR3 spans 11 amino acids. Trimming pared 7 bases from V and 15 bases from J, leaving 15 bases between. The CDR3 nucleotides are TGTGCCAGCACCCGACAGCGGGAAGTGTTTTTT. It is translated as CASTRQREVFF.

This chain uses TRBV20-1 with TRBJ1-1, with 7 bases lining up with TRBD1. The CDR3 is 12 residues long. The V and J ends lost 3 bases and 10 bases, in that order; junction bases with no gene match: 8. Germline CDR1 reads DFQATT; CDR2 reads SNEGSKA (reference sequence). CDR3 coding DNA: TGCAGTGCTAGTCGGGACAGCCGGTTAGCTTTCTTT. This translates into CSASRDSRLAFF.

The chain uses TRBV6-6 and TRBJ2-1, with D possibly matching TRBD1 (5 bases). Looked up from germline, CDR1 is MNHNY and CDR2 is SVGAGI (reference sequence). The V end was cut by 4 bases, the J end by 5 bases, with 9 bases between. The CDR3 has 13 residues. DNA of the CDR3: TGTGCCAGCAGTTTTAACAGGAACAATGAGCAGTTCTTC. Amino acids: CASSFNRNNEQFF.

This sequence joins TRBV11-2 and TRBJ1-3; possible D gene TRBD1, 6 bases. The V gene lost 4 bases and the J gene lost 0 bases, with 13 bases spanning the gap. Per germline, CDR1 SGHAT and CDR2 FQNNGV. The CDR3 is 16 amino acids. CDR3 DNA sequence: TGTGCCAGCAGCTACAAGGGACAATCCTCTGGAAACACCATATATTTT. Protein: CASSYKGQSSGNTIYF.

The chain joins TRBV5-1 to TRBJ2-5, with 16 bases fitting TRBD2. V lost 4 bases to trimming and J lost 4 bases; unmatched junction nucleotides: 4. The germline CDR1 and CDR2 sequences are SGHRS and YFSETQ. The CDR3 consists of 16 residues. CDR3 nucleotides: TGCGCCAGCAGCGAGGGACTAGCGGGAGGGGCAGAGACCCAGTACTTC. Translating it yields CASSEGLAGGAETQYF.

The gene calls are TRBV27 and TRBJ2-3, with D hard to call. CDR1 and CDR2 (germline): MNHEY, SMNVEV (reference sequence). This CDR3 contains 13 residues. The ends were cut back, 7 bases at V and 1 base at J, with 9 bases in the middle. In nucleotides, the CDR3 is TGTGCCAGCATGAAGCTCGGCACAGATACGCAGTATTTT. This encodes CASMKLGTDTQYF.

This chain uses TRBV5-1 with TRBJ2-7; 9 nucleotides agree with TRBD1. V shed 3 bases, J shed 4 bases, and the junction held 5 bases outside the gene matches. This CDR3 comprises 14 residues. Germline values: CDR1 SGHRS, CDR2 YFSETQ. The CDR3 loop is CASSSLGTGYEQYF. The CDR3 bases are TGCGCCAGCAGCTCTTTAGGGACAGGGTACGAGCAGTACTTC.

The chain combines TRBV19 with TRBJ1-6, with D possibly TRBD1 on 6 matching bases. The germline V gene has CDR1 LNHDA and CDR2 SQIVND (reference sequence). The V end was cut by 4 bases, the J end by 0 bases, with 16 bases between. The CDR3 has 18 amino acids. The CDR3 loop is CASSTTTGSTSYNSPLHF. The CDR3 nucleotides are TGTGCCAGTAGTACTACGACAGGAAGCACCTCCTATAATTCACCCCTCCACTTT.

J is TRBJ2-1 and V is TRBV7-3, with 16 bases identical to TRBD2. This CDR3 is built from 18 residues. Germline V gene data show CDR1 as SGHTA and CDR2 as FQGTGA. The ends lost 5 bases at V and 4 bases at J; junction bases unmatched: 8. CDR3 protein: CASSPGTSGRAFYNEQFF. The CDR3 region has the DNA TGTGCCAGCAGCCCAGGGACTAGCGGGAGGGCCTTTTACAATGAGCAGTTCTTC.

In this sample, this clone turned up once. The chain employs TRBV11-1 and TRBJ1-2; TRBD1 is a possible D gene (6 bases). Trimming stripped 5 bases from V and 2 bases from J, with 9 bases between. The CDR3 has 13 residues. CDR1 is SGHAT and CDR2 is FQDESV in the germline V gene (reference sequence). The DNA for the CDR3 is TGTGCCAGCAGCCCGACAGGAAACTATGGCTACACCTTC. It yields the protein CASSPTGNYGYTF.

A single count supports this clone. The gene calls are TRBV12-5 and TRBJ1-2, with 7 bases identical to TRBD1. V lost 7 bases, J lost 3 bases, and 5 bases stayed unmatched. Per the germline V gene, CDR1 is LGHNT and CDR2 is FRNRAP. The CDR3 loop spans 13 amino acids. The CDR3 DNA sequence: TGTGCTAGTGCCCCCGGACAGGACTATGGCTACACCTTC. Amino acids: CASAPGQDYGYTF.